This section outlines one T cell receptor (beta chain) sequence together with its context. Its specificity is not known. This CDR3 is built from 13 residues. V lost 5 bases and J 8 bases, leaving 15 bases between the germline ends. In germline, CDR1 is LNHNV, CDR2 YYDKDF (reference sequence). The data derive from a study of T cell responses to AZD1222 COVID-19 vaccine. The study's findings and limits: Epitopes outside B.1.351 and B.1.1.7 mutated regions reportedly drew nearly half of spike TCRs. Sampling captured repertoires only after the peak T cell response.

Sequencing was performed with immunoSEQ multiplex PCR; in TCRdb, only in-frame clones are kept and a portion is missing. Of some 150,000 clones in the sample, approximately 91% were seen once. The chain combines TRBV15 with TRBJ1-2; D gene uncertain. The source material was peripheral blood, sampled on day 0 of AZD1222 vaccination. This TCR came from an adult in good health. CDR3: CATSVPRGRGYTF. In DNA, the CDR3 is TGTGCCACCAGCGTTCCCCGAGGTCGGGGCTACACCTTC.